A single sample is the source of the 29 T cell receptor beta chains below, sequenced in a study of OX40 agonist ivuxolimab in advanced cancers. The protocol was immunoSEQ multiplex PCR, while the TCRdb copy is restricted to in-frame clones and leaves out a portion. The repertoire holds about 100,000 clones, about 88% seen once, with around 0.16% in the top ten. Source: CD4+ or CD8+ T cells sorted from blood, taken in a trial of the OX40 agonist ivuxolimab. The origin of the receptors is an adult with an advanced solid tumor such as melanoma, head and neck, liver or kidney cancer.

This sequence joins TRBV10-3 and TRBJ2-1; 12 bases fit TRBD2. V was clipped by 4 bases and J by 5 bases; unmatched bases: 6. The CDR3 extends over 16 amino acids. Germline V CDR1 and CDR2: ENHRY, SYGVKD. The CDR3 region is CAISGTSGIWDNEQFF. The CDR3 nucleotides are TGTGCCATCAGTGGGACTAGCGGGATTTGGGACAATGAGCAGTTCTTC.

This clone was detected once. The chain links TRBV5-1 to TRBJ2-5; D possibly corresponds to TRBD1 (5 bases). The ends were cut back, 0 bases at V and 5 bases at J, with 14 bases in the middle. Germline assignment: CDR1 SGHRS and CDR2 YFSETQ. The CDR3 contains 15 residues. The chain's CDR3 is CASSLASAGMETQYF. CDR3 coding DNA: TGCGCCAGCAGCTTGGCCTCGGCAGGGATGGAGACCCAGTACTTC.

The CDR3 DNA sequence: TGTGCCATCAGCAACAGGGGAGGTACCTCTGGAAACACCATATATTTT. This codes for CAISNRGGTSGNTIYF. This chain uses TRBV10-3 with TRBJ1-3; 7 bases map to TRBD1. Germline V CDR1 and CDR2: ENHRY, SYGVKD. CDR3 length: 16 residues. The J segment lost 0 bases and the V segment lost 6 bases, leaving 8 bases of the junction unmatched.

This clone was recorded once. The J gene is TRBJ2-1, the V gene TRBV7-9; 12 positions match TRBD1. The germline gives CDR1 SEHNR, CDR2 FQNEAQ (reference sequence). The CDR3 length is 18 residues. V lost 4 bases and J lost 7; bases outside the gene matches: 14. CDR3 DNA sequence: TGTGCCAGCAGCTCATTTAACCGGGACAGGGGGCGTCGGAATGAGCAGTTCTTC. Protein: CASSSFNRDRGRRNEQFF.

The J gene is TRBJ1-5, the V gene TRBV30; a possible D gene is TRBD1 (6 bases). Germline CDR1 reads GTSNPN; CDR2 reads SVGIG (reference sequence). V gave up 0 bases and J gave up 2 bases, with 14 bases separating them. The CDR3 is 16 residues long. The CDR3 bases are TGTGCCTGGAGTGTACTTGGGGACACAGGCAATCAGCCCCAGCATTTT. The encoded protein is CAWSVLGDTGNQPQHF.

The V and J genes are TRBV6-1 and TRBJ1-1; D unresolved. The CDR3 loop spans 14 amino acids. Germline V gives CDR1 MNHNS, CDR2 SASEGT. V was cut by 2 bases and J by 5 bases, with 12 bases left in between. CDR3 sequence reads: CASSEMSGTTEAFF. The CDR3 DNA follows: TGTGCCAGCAGTGAAATGTCGGGTACAACTGAAGCTTTCTTT.

The CDR3 region is CASSSTLTGDTIYF. In nucleotides, the CDR3 is TGTGCCAGCAGCTCTACTCTAACCGGGGACACCATATATTTT. The rearrangement uses TRBV28 and TRBJ1-3; D unresolved. This CDR3 spans 14 amino acids. The germline CDR1 and CDR2 sequences are MDHEN and SYDVKM. V was shortened by 6 bases and J by 8 bases, with 17 bases between the two germline ends.

The rearrangement links TRBV5-1 to TRBJ2-3; the match to TRBD2 covers 12 bases. Looked up from germline, CDR1 is SGHRS and CDR2 is YFSETQ. The ends lost 4 bases at V and 4 bases at J; junction bases unmatched: 4. This CDR3 is 15 amino acids long. CDR3 sequence reads: CASSQLAGGADTQYF. The DNA for the CDR3 is TGCGCCAGCAGCCAACTAGCGGGGGGCGCAGATACGCAGTATTTT.

This chain joins TRBV6-1 and TRBJ2-7; either TRBD1 or TRBD2 may supply D (5 bases each). Germline CDR1 reads MNHNS; CDR2 reads SASEGT. This CDR3 contains 13 residues. Deletions cut 4 bases from V and 4 bases from J, with 11 bases between. The CDR3 reads CASSVWGPYEQYF. DNA for the CDR3: TGTGCCAGCAGTGTTTGGGGACCTTACGAGCAGTACTTC.

The CDR3 here is CASSETSAAGYTF. CDR3 DNA: TGTGCCAGCAGTGAGACCTCGGCGGCTGGCTACACCTTC. The chain combines TRBV6-1 with TRBJ1-2, with unresolved D. Germline assignment: CDR1 MNHNS and CDR2 SASEGT. CDR3 length equals 13 residues. V was pared by 3 bases and J by 7 bases, with 12 bases between.

This clone appeared a single time. CDR3 residues: CASSFLQGVRGNEQFF. DNA of the CDR3: TGTGCCAGTAGTTTTCTACAGGGCGTAAGGGGGAATGAGCAGTTCTTC. The chain combines TRBV19 with TRBJ2-1; D may be TRBD1 (6 bases). CDR1 LNHDA and CDR2 SQIVND come from the germline V gene (reference sequence). The CDR3 extends over 16 amino acids. With 5 bases removed from V and 7 bases from J, the gap between germline ends came to 21 bases.

The chain uses TRBV15 and TRBJ2-1; possible D gene TRBD2, 6 bases. Germline values: CDR1 LNHNV, CDR2 YYDKDF (reference sequence). CDR3 length: 13 residues. V lost 1 base and J 9 bases, leaving 10 bases between the germline ends. Here the CDR3 DNA reads TGTGCCACCAGCAGAGGGGGGGTGGCTGAGCAGTTCTTC. It yields the protein CATSRGGVAEQFF.

The chain employs TRBV29-1 and TRBJ1-1; D is perhaps TRBD1 (6 bases). CDR1 and CDR2 (germline): SQVTM, ANQGSEA. V lost 3 bases to trimming and J lost 3 bases, with 11 bases between them. The CDR3 runs to 13 residues. The CDR3 DNA reads as TGCAGCGTTGACCAGGGGCGAGACACTGAAGCTTTCTTT. Its protein product is CSVDQGRDTEAFF.

This clone was detected a few times. The chain carries TRBV30 and TRBJ1-1; maybe TRBD1 (6 bases). The CDR3 sequence is 13 residues long. Trimming cost V 2 bases and J 1 base, with 8 bases left between them. Germline V gene data show CDR1 as GTSNPN and CDR2 as SVGIG (reference sequence). The CDR3 DNA is TGTGCCTGGAGTTTGACAGGGAACACTGAAGCTTTCTTT. Translation: CAWSLTGNTEAFF.

This clone has just a few counts. The chain carries TRBV5-1 and TRBJ1-3; D not certain. The CDR3 loop spans 14 amino acids. Deletions cut 1 base from V and 4 bases from J, with 9 bases between. Germline CDR1 reads SGHRS; CDR2 reads YFSETQ. The CDR3 nucleotides read TGCGCCAGCAGCTTGAATCAAGGGGGAAACACCATATATTTT. Residues: CASSLNQGGNTIYF.

This clone was seen a single time. The rearrangement links TRBV6-1 to TRBJ2-5; 8 bases are a match to TRBD1. The CDR3 totals 14 residues. From germline, CDR1 is MNHNS and CDR2 SASEGT. Trimming took 6 bases from V and 1 from J; bases not matched to a gene: 4. Here the CDR3 reads CASRGDRSQETQYF. The CDR3 region has the DNA TGTGCCAGCAGGGGGGACAGGTCCCAAGAGACCCAGTACTTC.

The V and J genes are TRBV29-1 and TRBJ1-1; 8 bases match TRBD1. Germline CDR1 reads SQVTM; CDR2 reads ANQGSEA. The CDR3 is made up of 12 amino acids. The J segment lost 5 bases and the V segment lost 6 bases, leaving 5 bases of the junction unmatched. CDR3 nucleotide sequence: TGCAGCGTCCGACAGGGGCCGACTGAAGCTTTCTTT. It yields the protein CSVRQGPTEAFF.

The chain is built from TRBV6-5 and TRBJ1-2, with a tentative D call TRBD1 (6 bases). Germline loops: CDR1 MNHEY, CDR2 SVGAGI. Deletions cut 5 bases from V and 1 base from J, with 8 bases between. The CDR3 runs 13 residues. The CDR3 sequence: CASSTQGNYGYTF. In DNA form, the CDR3 reads TGTGCCAGCAGTACACAGGGTAACTATGGCTACACCTTC.

The V gene is TRBV10-1, the J gene TRBJ1-2; 8 nucleotides line up with TRBD1. Per germline, CDR1 WNHNN and CDR2 SYGVQD (reference sequence). The CDR3 length is 15 residues. V shed 5 bases and J 6 bases; nucleotides not matched to a gene: 11. In DNA form, the CDR3 reads TGCGCCAGCAGTCTCCCCGGGACAGGAACGGATGGCTACACCTTC. This encodes CASSLPGTGTDGYTF.

In this sample, this clone turned up a few times. The rearrangement joins TRBV7-9 to TRBJ2-7; tentatively, D is TRBD2 (6 bases). CDR1 and CDR2 from the germline V gene are SEHNR and FQNEAQ (reference sequence). This CDR3 spans 12 amino acids. V lost 5 bases to trimming and J lost 7 bases, with 12 bases between them. The CDR3 loop reads CASSGGVREQYF. CDR3 DNA: TGTGCCAGCAGCGGCGGGGTGCGGGAGCAGTACTTC. Looking up the rest from reference TRBV7-9 and TRBJ2-7 gives the full variable domain: DTGVSQNPRHKITKRGQNVTFRCDPISEHNRLYWYRQTLGQGPEFLTYFQNEAQLEKSRLLSDRFSAERPKGSFSTLEIQRTEQGDSAMYLCASSGGVREQYFGPGTRLTVT.

The CDR3, as DNA: TGCGCCAGCAGTCGACCGGGACAGGATGGGACCCAGTACTTC. This codes for CASSRPGQDGTQYF. V gene TRBV5-1 combines with J gene TRBJ2-5, with 8 bases identical to TRBD1. The trim removed 5 bases at V and 7 bases at J, leaving 10 bases unmatched. Germline V gives CDR1 SGHRS, CDR2 YFSETQ. This CDR3 is built from 14 residues.

This clone was observed once. The gene calls are TRBV9 and TRBJ1-2; D may be TRBD1 (5 bases). Per germline, CDR1 SGDLS and CDR2 YYNGEE. V lost 0 bases to trimming and J lost 4 bases, with 10 bases between them. The CDR3 totals 14 residues. The CDR3 bases are TGTGCCAGCAGCGTAGGTGTGGGACGCTATGGCTACACCTTC. It specifies CASSVGVGRYGYTF.

V is TRBV5-1 and J is TRBJ2-7, with D perhaps TRBD2 (9 bases). Germline-derived CDR1 and CDR2 are SGHRS and YFSETQ. The CDR3 runs 19 residues. The germline V and J ends were trimmed by 4 bases and 3 bases, with 29 bases remaining between them. CDR3 coding DNA: TGCGCCAGCAGCCTGGCGGGGGGGCAGGGGGCATCCCACCGCTACGAGCAGTACTTC. This translates into CASSLAGGQGASHRYEQYF.

V is TRBV10-3 and J is TRBJ2-6; D unresolved. V dropped 3 bases and J dropped 3 bases, with 3 bases sitting between them. Germline values: CDR1 ENHRY, CDR2 SYGVKD. This CDR3 comprises 13 residues. CDR3 in amino acids: CAISDRGANVLTF. For the CDR3, the DNA is TGTGCCATCAGTGACCGTGGGGCCAACGTCCTGACTTTC.

J is TRBJ2-3 and V is TRBV11-2; tentatively, D is TRBD1 (6 bases). Per the germline V gene, CDR1 is SGHAT and CDR2 is FQNNGV. With 6 bases removed from V and 0 bases from J, the gap between germline ends came to 25 bases. The CDR3 is 19 amino acids. CDR3 sequence: CASRVGTPKDSPSTDTQYF. The CDR3 nucleotides read TGTGCCAGCAGGGTCGGGACGCCTAAGGACAGTCCTAGCACAGATACGCAGTATTTT. Full variable domain (missing parts from reference TRBV11-2 and TRBJ2-3): EAGVAQSPRYKIIEKRQSVAFWCNPISGHATLYWYQQILGQGPKLLIQFQNNGVVDDSQLPKDRFSAERLKGVDSTLKIQPAKLEDSAVYLCASRVGTPKDSPSTDTQYFGPGTRLTVL.

This rearrangement joins TRBV7-9 to TRBJ2-1; no definite D call. CDR1 and CDR2 from the germline V gene are SEHNR and FQNEAQ (reference sequence). The CDR3 is 14 amino acids. The ends were cut back, 5 bases at V and 5 bases at J, with 13 bases in the middle. The CDR3 loop reads CASSMFSRDNEQFF. CDR3 nucleotide sequence: TGTGCCAGCAGCATGTTCTCAAGGGACAATGAGCAGTTCTTC.

The chain joins TRBV2 to TRBJ2-3; 8 nucleotides line up with TRBD1. V lost 10 bases and J lost 5; bases outside the gene matches: 5. Germline CDR1 SNHLY, CDR2 FYNNEI. The CDR3 consists of 12 residues. CDR3 DNA sequence: TGTGCCAACAGGGGGGTCGTAGATACGCAGTATTTT. Translation: CANRGVVDTQYF.

The J gene is TRBJ1-4, the V gene TRBV5-1; the D gene is possibly TRBD1 (5 bases). V lost 0 bases and J 3 bases, leaving 9 bases between the germline ends. CDR1 is SGHRS, CDR2 YFSETQ, per germline. The CDR3 sequence is 15 residues long. In DNA form, the CDR3 reads TGCGCCAGCAGCTTGGAAGGGACCGCTAATGAAAAACTGTTTTTT. Translation gives CASSLEGTANEKLFF.

The chain employs TRBV4-2 and TRBJ1-2, with D possibly matching TRBD1 (5 bases). The V gene lost 1 base and the J gene lost 3 bases, with 15 bases spanning the gap. The CDR3 sequence is 16 residues long. Germline loops: CDR1 LGHNA, CDR2 YNFKEQ. The CDR3 region has the DNA TGTGCCAGCAGCCAAGGGGACGTACGGAAGGACTATGGCTACACCTTC. This translates into CASSQGDVRKDYGYTF.